Listed below are T cell receptor beta chains from one sample, sequenced in a study of cytomegalovirus exposure and HLA in healthy donors. Data came from immunoSEQ multiplex PCR; TCRdb stores just in-frame clones and leaves some out. The repertoire has about 130,000 clones, about 66% of them found once; the top ten carry over 1.5%. The source material was PBMCs. Receptors originate from a human donor in good health. Each CDR3 is given with its conserved first and last residue. D genes are given only for firm matches. Expanded clones get a size class; other rows say once, few or many, or leave the size out.

v_gene: TRBV18
abundance: -
j_gene: TRBJ2-7
d_gene: TRBD1
CDR3nt: TGTGCCAGCTCATCGGACAGGGCGGTCTACGAGCAGTACTTC
CDR3aa: CASSSDRAVYEQYF

v_gene: TRBV10-1
abundance: -
j_gene: TRBJ1-4
d_gene: -
CDR3nt: TGCGCCAGCACCTCCCGGGACACCAATTGTGAAAAACTGTTTTTT
CDR3aa: CASTSRDTNCEKLFF

v_gene: TRBV18
abundance: -
j_gene: TRBJ2-2
d_gene: -
CDR3nt: TGTGCCAGCTCACCAGAGAGCACCGGGGAGCTGTTTTTT
CDR3aa: CASSPESTGELFF

v_gene: TRBV16
abundance: -
j_gene: TRBJ1-3
d_gene: -
CDR3nt: TGTGCCAGCAGCCCCCCGACAGGATCTGGAAACACCATATATTTT
CDR3aa: CASSPPTGSGNTIYF

v_gene: TRBV6-5
abundance: -
j_gene: TRBJ2-7
d_gene: TRBD2
CDR3nt: TGTGCCAGCAGTTCACCGGGACTAGCGGGAGGCGAGCAGTACTTC
CDR3aa: CASSSPGLAGGEQYF

v_gene: TRBV5-4
abundance: -
j_gene: TRBJ2-1
d_gene: TRBD1
CDR3nt: TGTGCCAGCAGCCCGGGGATGATGGGACAGGGGCAGTTCTTC
CDR3aa: CASSPGMMGQGQFF

v_gene: TRBV6-5
abundance: -
j_gene: TRBJ2-6
d_gene: -
CDR3nt: TGTGCCAGCAGTTACCCCGGGGGACCTGGGGCCAACGTCCTGACTTTC
CDR3aa: CASSYPGGPGANVLTF

v_gene: TRBV11-2
abundance: -
j_gene: TRBJ2-7
d_gene: TRBD1
CDR3nt: TGTGCCAGCAGCTTAGAGACAGGGTTCATCCACGAGCAGTACTTC
CDR3aa: CASSLETGFIHEQYF

v_gene: TRBV21-1
abundance: -
j_gene: TRBJ2-7
d_gene: -
CDR3nt: TGTGCCAGCGGGGAACCTAGCGCAGATTCCTACGAGCAGTACTTC
CDR3aa: CASGEPSADSYEQYF

v_gene: TRBV15
abundance: -
j_gene: TRBJ1-2
d_gene: -
CDR3nt: TGTGCCACCAGCAGAGACAGGGGAGATGGCTACACCTTC
CDR3aa: CATSRDRGDGYTF

v_gene: TRBV28
abundance: few
j_gene: TRBJ2-1
d_gene: -
CDR3nt: TGTGCCAGCAGTTTATCGCTAGCGCGTTCCTACAATGAGCAGTTCTTC
CDR3aa: CASSLSLARSYNEQFF

v_gene: TRBV28
abundance: -
j_gene: TRBJ1-2
d_gene: TRBD1
CDR3nt: TGTGCCAGCAGTAAGGGACAGTATAACTATGGCTACACCTTC
CDR3aa: CASSKGQYNYGYTF

v_gene: TRBV7-2
abundance: -
j_gene: TRBJ2-6
d_gene: -
CDR3nt: TGTGCCAGCAGCTTACCCTCAGGGTTACCTGGGGCCAACGTCCTGACTTTC
CDR3aa: CASSLPSGLPGANVLTF

v_gene: TRBV28
abundance: once
j_gene: TRBJ1-2
d_gene: -
CDR3nt: TGTGCCAGCAGTTTACGACAGGTAGACTATGGCTACACCTTC
CDR3aa: CASSLRQVDYGYTF

v_gene: TRBV18
abundance: -
j_gene: TRBJ2-2
d_gene: TRBD1
CDR3nt: TGTGCCAGCTCACCCATACACGGGACAGCCGGGGAGCTGTTTTTT
CDR3aa: CASSPIHGTAGELFF

v_gene: TRBV9
abundance: -
j_gene: TRBJ2-1
d_gene: TRBD2
CDR3nt: TGTGCCAGCAGCGCGGGCCCGGCTAGCGGGAGTGATAATGAGCAGTTCTTC
CDR3aa: CASSAGPASGSDNEQFF

v_gene: TRBV5-4
abundance: few
j_gene: TRBJ1-2
d_gene: TRBD1
CDR3nt: TGTGCCAGCAGCTTACAGGGGGCAGCTGGCTACACCTTC
CDR3aa: CASSLQGAAGYTF

v_gene: TRBV19
abundance: -
j_gene: TRBJ1-4
d_gene: -
CDR3nt: TGTGCCAGTAGTCCTGGAGGGCAGGGAGGCGAAAAACTGTTTTTT
CDR3aa: CASSPGGQGGEKLFF

v_gene: TRBV7-2
abundance: -
j_gene: TRBJ1-1
d_gene: TRBD1
CDR3nt: TGTGCCAGCAGCTTGAGGACAGGGCTGAACACTGAAGCTTTCTTT
CDR3aa: CASSLRTGLNTEAFF

v_gene: TRBV6-1
abundance: once
j_gene: TRBJ1-5
d_gene: -
CDR3nt: TGTGCCAGCAGACAGAATAGCAATCAGCCCCAGCATTTT
CDR3aa: CASRQNSNQPQHF

v_gene: TRBV5-1
abundance: few
j_gene: TRBJ2-3
d_gene: TRBD2
CDR3nt: TGCGCCAGCAGCTCGGCTAGCGGGAGTTTGGCAAATACGCAGTATTTT
CDR3aa: CASSSASGSLANTQYF

v_gene: TRBV9
abundance: -
j_gene: TRBJ1-1
d_gene: -
CDR3nt: TGTGCCAGCAGCGTAGGGGGGGAACTGGAAGCTTTCTTT
CDR3aa: CASSVGGELEAFF

v_gene: TRBV27
abundance: -
j_gene: TRBJ2-7
d_gene: TRBD2
CDR3nt: TGTGCCAGCACCGTACTAGCGGGAGGCCACGAGCAGTACTTC
CDR3aa: CASTVLAGGHEQYF

v_gene: TRBV5-1
abundance: -
j_gene: TRBJ2-1
d_gene: TRBD2
CDR3nt: TGCGCCAGCAGCTTGACTCTAGCGGGACGAAATGAGCAGTTCTTC
CDR3aa: CASSLTLAGRNEQFF

v_gene: TRBV10-3
abundance: -
j_gene: TRBJ2-3
d_gene: TRBD1
CDR3nt: TGTGCCATCAGTGCGGGGACAGGGGGCACAGATACGCAGTATTTT
CDR3aa: CAISAGTGGTDTQYF

v_gene: TRBV6-6
abundance: few
j_gene: TRBJ1-5
d_gene: -
CDR3nt: TGTGCCAGCAATGCGGTTCTCAGGGGTTCCAATCAGCCCCAGCATTTT
CDR3aa: CASNAVLRGSNQPQHF

v_gene: TRBV6-1
abundance: -
j_gene: TRBJ1-2
d_gene: -
CDR3nt: TGTGCCAGCAGCGCCGACAGGAACTATGGCTACACCTTC
CDR3aa: CASSADRNYGYTF

v_gene: TRBV7-9
abundance: -
j_gene: TRBJ1-1
d_gene: -
CDR3nt: TGTGCCAGCAGCTTACCCCCGGGTTCCATGAACACTGAAGCTTTCTTT
CDR3aa: CASSLPPGSMNTEAFF

v_gene: TRBV27
abundance: -
j_gene: TRBJ2-5
d_gene: -
CDR3nt: TGTGCCAGCAGTTTAGGGGCGGTCCAGTACTTC
CDR3aa: CASSLGAVQYF

v_gene: TRBV4-3
abundance: once
j_gene: TRBJ2-3
d_gene: TRBD2
CDR3nt: TGCGCCAGCAGCCCCGGACTAGCGGGAGAAGGAAGCACAGATACGCAGTATTTT
CDR3aa: CASSPGLAGEGSTDTQYF

v_gene: TRBV18
abundance: -
j_gene: TRBJ2-1
d_gene: -
CDR3nt: TGTGCCAGCTCACCACCGTCCAGGTTGGATGAGCAGTTCTTC
CDR3aa: CASSPPSRLDEQFF

v_gene: TRBV5-5
abundance: -
j_gene: TRBJ2-1
d_gene: TRBD2
CDR3nt: TGTGCCAGCAGCTTGTTGGGACTAGCGACTAACAATGAGCAGTTCTTC
CDR3aa: CASSLLGLATNNEQFF

v_gene: TRBV6-1
abundance: few
j_gene: TRBJ2-1
d_gene: TRBD2
CDR3nt: TGTGCCAGCAGTGAAGCCGGCCAAGCGGGAAAGTATGAGCAGTTCTTC
CDR3aa: CASSEAGQAGKYEQFF

v_gene: TRBV7-8
abundance: -
j_gene: TRBJ1-2
d_gene: TRBD1
CDR3nt: TGTGCCAGCAGCACGACGGGACAGGGGTCCTCTAAGGGCTACACCTTC
CDR3aa: CASSTTGQGSSKGYTF

v_gene: TRBV5-1
abundance: -
j_gene: TRBJ2-5
d_gene: TRBD2
CDR3nt: TGCGCCAGCAGCACCGGACTAGCGGGAGGTCGTGAGACCCAGTACTTC
CDR3aa: CASSTGLAGGRETQYF

v_gene: TRBV5-4
abundance: -
j_gene: TRBJ2-1
d_gene: TRBD2
CDR3nt: TGTGCCAGCAGTTCCCACGGGAGGGGAGAGAATCATGAGCAGTTCTTC
CDR3aa: CASSSHGRGENHEQFF

v_gene: TRBV2
abundance: -
j_gene: TRBJ2-7
d_gene: TRBD2
CDR3nt: TGTGCCAGCAGTTCGCACAGACTAGCGGGAGGAGTCGAGCAGTACTTC
CDR3aa: CASSSHRLAGGVEQYF

v_gene: TRBV5-1
abundance: -
j_gene: TRBJ2-5
d_gene: -
CDR3nt: TGCGCCAGCAGCTCGGGGGAGACAGAGGAGACCCAGTACTTC
CDR3aa: CASSSGETEETQYF

v_gene: TRBV28
abundance: once
j_gene: TRBJ2-1
d_gene: -
CDR3nt: TGTGCCAGCAGTTGGACTAGGGGGTACAATGAGCAGTTCTTC
CDR3aa: CASSWTRGYNEQFF

v_gene: TRBV11-2
abundance: once
j_gene: TRBJ1-2
d_gene: -
CDR3nt: TGTGCCAGCAGTCTAGGGGGAAGCGGCTACACCTTC
CDR3aa: CASSLGGSGYTF

v_gene: TRBV4-1
abundance: few
j_gene: TRBJ2-7
d_gene: -
CDR3nt: TGCGCCAGCAGCCAAGCAGCCTACCCGGGGGACTACGAGCAGTACTTC
CDR3aa: CASSQAAYPGDYEQYF

v_gene: TRBV6-1
abundance: -
j_gene: TRBJ2-1
d_gene: TRBD2
CDR3nt: TGTGCCAGCAGTTATAGCGGGAGTGGGAATGAGCAGTTCTTC
CDR3aa: CASSYSGSGNEQFF

v_gene: TRBV6-4
abundance: -
j_gene: TRBJ2-7
d_gene: -
CDR3nt: TGTGCCAGCAGTGATAGGTCAGGGACCTACGAGCAGTACTTC
CDR3aa: CASSDRSGTYEQYF

v_gene: TRBV12-5
abundance: -
j_gene: TRBJ2-3
d_gene: TRBD2
CDR3nt: TGTGCTAGTGGTGTGGGGGGGGACTCTGATACGCAGTATTTT
CDR3aa: CASGVGGDSDTQYF